The clone carrying this T cell receptor beta chain was observed many times. Antigen: not known. This sample stems from a study of T cell repertoires in cytomegalovirus infection. Study results and caveats: There were carriers of CMV plus the relevant HLA, and cumulative public TCR beta family frequency identified them. The study found HLA-C-restricted CMV-specific TCR beta clonotypes dominating the ex vivo response.

The V segment lost 1 base and the J segment 1 base; nucleotides outside the gene matches: 1. The CDR3 has 14 amino acids. TCRdb re-derived calls from the reads in MiXCR, one entry per CDR3 protein. The sample includes fewer than 200,000 distinct CDR3 sequences, 8% to 10% of them seen just once. This receptor was taken from a human donor in good health (CMV status not recorded). Some clones in this sample may be carry-over from other donors' samples. Specimen: PBMCs. The V gene is TRBV12-3 or TRBV12-4, the J gene TRBJ2-7, with TRBD2 matching over 7 bases. The CDR3 protein is CASSLGAGSYEQYF. CDR3 coding DNA: TGTGCCAGCAGTTTAGGAGCGGGGTCCTACGAGCAGTACTTC.